A single sample is the source of the 8 T cell receptor beta chains below, sequenced in a study of T cells in Graves' hyperthyroidism and ophthalmopathy (dated by TCRdb to about 2019). Library prep was done by multiplex PCR. The sequencing machine was an Illumina HiSeq 2000. Amplification of TCR beta CDR3 regions was carried out from RNA transcripts. For the first round of RT-PCR on the TCR CDR3, the HTBI primer set was used together with the Qiagen OneStep RT-PCR kit. TCRdb passed the public sequencing reads through fastp at Q25 and MiXCR, retaining productive beta sequences. A single entry per CDR3 protein holds the most common genes and DNA from its merged rows. In all, the sample holds around 760,000 distinct CDR3 sequences, and 35% of those were seen once. About a third of the sample is taken by the ten largest. The sequenced sample was blood. These receptors all stem from a woman between 40 and 55 years old with Graves' hyperthyroidism.

This chain links TRBV29-1 with TRBJ2-3; no clear D gene. In germline, CDR1 is SQVTM, CDR2 ANQGSEA. The CDR3 has 10 residues. V was trimmed by 7 bases and J by 3 bases, leaving 5 bases between them. The CDR3 loop reads CSGYTDTQYF. The CDR3 nucleotides read TGCAGCGGTTATACAGATACGCAGTATTTT.

A remark on this clonotype: An end of the junction differs from the germline gene, which may be a read error. The chain combines TRBV12-3 or TRBV12-4 with TRBJ1-2, with D unresolved. The CDR3 spans 14 residues. The DNA of the CDR3 is TGTGCCAGCAGTTTAGGACGTGCAAACTATGGCCACACCTTC. Amino acid sequence: CASSLGRANYGHTF.

This clonotype was seen ten or more times. V gene TRBV7-2 combines with J gene TRBJ1-1, with D unresolved. This CDR3 contains 13 residues. The germline CDR1 and CDR2 sequences are SGHTA and FQGNSA. V dropped 3 bases and J dropped 6 bases, with 11 bases sitting between them. The CDR3 loop is CASSLEEGSEAFF. CDR3 DNA: TGTGCCAGCAGCTTGGAAGAGGGCTCTGAAGCTTTCTTT.

As regards this clonotype: Germline and junction disagree at one end, which may indicate a read error. This rearrangement joins TRBV29-1 to TRBJ1-4; perhaps TRBD1 as D (6 bases). CDR3 length: 12 amino acids. Germline loops: CDR1 SQVTM, CDR2 ANQGSEA. CDR3 sequence: CSAGEIRERLFF. Written as DNA, the CDR3 is TGCAGCGCAGGGGAGATACGGGAAAGACTGTTTTTT.

Turning to this clonotype: The junction differs from germline at one of its ends, possibly a read error. The J gene is TRBJ1-1, the V gene TRBV7-9; 7 positions agree with TRBD1. The CDR3 has 15 amino acids. CDR1 is SEHNR and CDR2 is FQNEAQ in the germline V gene (reference sequence). The CDR3, as DNA: TGTGCCAGCAGCCCACAGGGGACCCGGGGCACTGAAGCTTCCTTT. Encoded protein: CASSPQGTRGTEASF.

The chain carries TRBV18 and TRBJ1-2, with 8 bases aligning to TRBD1. This CDR3 contains 13 residues. V was clipped by 2 bases and J by 8 bases; unmatched bases: 4. Germline V CDR1 and CDR2: KGHSH, LQKENI. The chain's CDR3 is CASSPRQGRGYTF. The CDR3 DNA reads TGTGCCAGCTCACCAAGACAGGGGCGAGGCTACACCTTC.

CDR3 sequence: CASTPNRGLTGTGNTEAFF. CDR3 DNA sequence: TGTGCCAGCACCCCAAATCGCGGCTTGACCGGGACGGGGAACACTGAAGCTTTCTTT. V gene TRBV2 combines with J gene TRBJ1-1; possible D gene TRBD1, 5 bases. V lost 7 bases and J lost 1, with 28 bases in between. The CDR3 is made up of 19 amino acids. CDR1 and CDR2 from the germline V gene are SNHLY and FYNNEI.

This clonotype was counted many times. This rearrangement joins TRBV19 to TRBJ2-5; D unclear. Deletions cut 0 bases from V and 2 bases from J, with 4 bases between. The CDR3 runs 13 residues. The germline CDR1 and CDR2 sequences are LNHDA and SQIVND (reference sequence). The DNA for the CDR3 is TGTGCCAGTAGTATAGACCCTCAAGAGACCCAGTACTTC. This sequence encodes CASSIDPQETQYF.